This T cell receptor (beta chain) was identified during a study of cytomegalovirus exposure and HLA in healthy donors. Findings and caveats of the study: Presence/absence analyses took donor sequencing depth as roughly uniform. Differences between HLA loci emerged in a later analysis of TCR association rates, with DRB1 most and HLA-C fewest.

The PCR contained 60 Vbeta and 13 Jbeta primers. In the original processing: Counted up in a later analysis, unique TCR beta chains came to some 82 million, with 9.5 million to 13 million shared. Profiling relied on immunoSEQ multiplex PCR, and the TCRdb table lists in-frame clones only, not all of them. V and J calls plus clone size are reproduced from that table; the DNA served to infer D and trimming. This table holds about 190,000 clones, approximately 88% found once. Turning to this clone: What it recognizes is unknown.

V shed 3 bases and J 6 bases; nucleotides not matched to a gene: 6. CDR3 size: 13 residues. Germline CDR1 reads SGDLS; CDR2 reads YYNGEE. The origin of this receptor is a boy aged 5 to 17 in good health and CMV-seronegative. Sequencing was performed on PBMCs. The chain uses TRBV9 and TRBJ2-7, with 7 bases fitting TRBD2. CDR3 in DNA: TGTGCCAGCAGCGCCAACACGGGGGGCGAGCAGTACTTC. Translated, it gives CASSANTGGEQYF.